This T cell receptor beta chain was profiled in a study of early T cells in non-severe SARS-CoV-2 infection. CDR1 is DFQATT, CDR2 SNEGSKA, per germline (reference sequence). V was clipped by 6 bases and J by 3 bases, with 8 bases between them. The CDR3 covers 11 residues. Ten or more counts support this clonotype. Individual cDNA molecules were tagged with unique molecular identifiers, the study reported. Via MiXCR, TCRdb re-called the 5' RACE reads, giving one row per CDR3 protein. The table lists about 25,000 distinct CDR3 sequences, about 4.8% of them singletons. This TCR was recovered from an adult who was a healthcare worker with PCR-confirmed SARS-CoV-2 infection or an uninfected control (not recorded which). What was sequenced was whole blood. The genes are TRBV20-1 and TRBJ2-5; D not resolved. This chain's CDR3 is CSADLEETQYF. The CDR3 DNA follows: TGCAGTGCGGACCTCGAAGAGACCCAGTACTTC.